One T cell receptor (beta chain) is described in this entry. Measured with immunoSEQ multiplex PCR; TCRdb has only the in-frame clones, and not every one. The sample has over 25,000 clones; just over 90% are singletons. The CDR3 spans 14 residues. Trimming at V came to 2 bases and at J to 2 bases, leaving 2 bases not matched to a gene. The germline gives CDR1 LNHDA, CDR2 SQIVND (reference sequence). This sample is drawn from a study of blood T cell repertoires in COVID-19. Sequenced: peripheral blood. This TCR derives from a man aged 55 to 70 with acute or convalescent COVID-19. The rearrangement joins TRBV19 to TRBJ2-7; 8 nucleotides match TRBD1. In DNA form, the CDR3 reads TGTGCCAGTAGTATAAGGGACAGGACCTACGAGCAGTACTTC. Its translation: CASSIRDRTYEQYF.